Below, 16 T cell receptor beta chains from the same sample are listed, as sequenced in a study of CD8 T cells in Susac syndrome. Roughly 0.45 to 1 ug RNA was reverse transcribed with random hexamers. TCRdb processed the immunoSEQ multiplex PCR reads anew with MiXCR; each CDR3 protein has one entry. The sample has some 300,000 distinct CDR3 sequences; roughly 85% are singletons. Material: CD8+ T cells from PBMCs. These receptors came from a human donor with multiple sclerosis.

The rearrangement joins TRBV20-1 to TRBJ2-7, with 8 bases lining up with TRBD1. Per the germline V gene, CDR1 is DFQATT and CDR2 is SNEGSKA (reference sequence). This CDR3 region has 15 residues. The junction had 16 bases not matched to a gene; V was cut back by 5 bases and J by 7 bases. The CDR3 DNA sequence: TGCAGTGCTCCTCGAGGGGGGACAGGAGTATTGGAGCAGTACTTC. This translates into CSAPRGGTGVLEQYF.

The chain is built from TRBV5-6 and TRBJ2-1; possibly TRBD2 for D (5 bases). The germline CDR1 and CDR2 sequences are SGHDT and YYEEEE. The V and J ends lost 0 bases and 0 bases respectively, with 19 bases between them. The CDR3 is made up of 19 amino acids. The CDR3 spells CASSLAKELRTASYNEQFF. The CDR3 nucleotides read TGTGCCAGCAGCTTGGCCAAGGAGTTGAGGACTGCCTCCTACAATGAGCAGTTCTTC.

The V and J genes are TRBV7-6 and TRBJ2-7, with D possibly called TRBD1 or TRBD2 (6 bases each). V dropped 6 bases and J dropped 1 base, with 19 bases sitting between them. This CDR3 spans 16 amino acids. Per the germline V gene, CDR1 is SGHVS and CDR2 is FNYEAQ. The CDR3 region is CASSSGDTSSSYEQYF. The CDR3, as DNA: TGTGCCAGCAGTTCGGGGGACACCTCTTCATCCTACGAGCAGTACTTC.

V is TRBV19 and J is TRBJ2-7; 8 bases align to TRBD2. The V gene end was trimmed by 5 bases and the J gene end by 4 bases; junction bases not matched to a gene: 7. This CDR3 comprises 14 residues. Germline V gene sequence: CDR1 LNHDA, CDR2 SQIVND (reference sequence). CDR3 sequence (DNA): TGTGCCAGTAGTGTGGATAGCGGGGCATACGAGCAGTACTTC. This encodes CASSVDSGAYEQYF.

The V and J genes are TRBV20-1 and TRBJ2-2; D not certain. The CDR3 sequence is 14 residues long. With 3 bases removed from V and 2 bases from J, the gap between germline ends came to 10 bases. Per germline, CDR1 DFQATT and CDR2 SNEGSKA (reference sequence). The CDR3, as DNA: TGCAGTGCTAGGACGGACCCTAACACCGGGGAGCTGTTTTTT. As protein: CSARTDPNTGELFF.

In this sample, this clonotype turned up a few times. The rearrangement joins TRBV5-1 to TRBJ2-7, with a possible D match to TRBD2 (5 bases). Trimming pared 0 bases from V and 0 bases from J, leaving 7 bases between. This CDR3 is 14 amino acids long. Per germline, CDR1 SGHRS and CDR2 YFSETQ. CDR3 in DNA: TGCGCCAGCAGCTTGGCCCGGGGCTCCTACGAGCAGTACTTC. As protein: CASSLARGSYEQYF. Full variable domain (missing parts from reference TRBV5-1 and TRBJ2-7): KAGVTQTPRYLIKTRGQQVTLSCSPISGHRSVSWYQQTPGQGLQFLFEYFSETQRNKGNFPGRFSGRQFSNSRSEMNVSTLELGDSALYLCASSLARGSYEQYFGPGTRLTVT.

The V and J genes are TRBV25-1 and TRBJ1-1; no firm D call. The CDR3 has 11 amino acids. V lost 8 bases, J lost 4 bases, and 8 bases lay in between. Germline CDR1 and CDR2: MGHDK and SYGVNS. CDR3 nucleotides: TGTGCCAGCGGGGTTGGCACTGAAGCTTTCTTT. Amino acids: CASGVGTEAFF.

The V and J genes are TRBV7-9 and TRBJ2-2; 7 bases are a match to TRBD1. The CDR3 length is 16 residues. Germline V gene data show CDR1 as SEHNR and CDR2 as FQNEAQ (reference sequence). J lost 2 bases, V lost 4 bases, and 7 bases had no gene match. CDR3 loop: CASSSARTGNTGELFF. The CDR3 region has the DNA TGTGCCAGCAGCTCGGCTCGGACAGGCAACACCGGGGAGCTGTTTTTT.

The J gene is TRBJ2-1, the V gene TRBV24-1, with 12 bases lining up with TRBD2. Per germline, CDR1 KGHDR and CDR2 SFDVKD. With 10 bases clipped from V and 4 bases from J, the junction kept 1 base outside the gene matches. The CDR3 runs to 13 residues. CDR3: CATGTSGYNEQFF. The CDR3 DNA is TGTGCCACTGGGACTAGCGGGTACAATGAGCAGTTCTTC.

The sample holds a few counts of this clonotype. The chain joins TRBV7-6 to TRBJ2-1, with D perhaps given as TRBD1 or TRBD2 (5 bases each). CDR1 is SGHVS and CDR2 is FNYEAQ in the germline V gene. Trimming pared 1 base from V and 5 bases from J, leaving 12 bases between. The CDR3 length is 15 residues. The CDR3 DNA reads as TGTGCCAGCAGCTTAGAGGGACGGTTGAACAATGAGCAGTTCTTC. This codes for CASSLEGRLNNEQFF.

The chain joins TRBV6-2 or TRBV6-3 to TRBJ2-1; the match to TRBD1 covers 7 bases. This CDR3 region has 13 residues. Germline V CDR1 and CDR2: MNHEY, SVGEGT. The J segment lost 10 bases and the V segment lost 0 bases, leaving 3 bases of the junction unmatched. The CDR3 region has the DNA TGTGCCAGCAGTTACTCCACAGGGGCCGAGCAGTTCTTC. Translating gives CASSYSTGAEQFF.

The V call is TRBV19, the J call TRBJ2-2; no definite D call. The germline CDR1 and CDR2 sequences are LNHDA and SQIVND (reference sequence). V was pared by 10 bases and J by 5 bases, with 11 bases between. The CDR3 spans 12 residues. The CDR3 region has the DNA TGTGCCACCTTGGACCTGACCGGGGAGCTGTTTTTT. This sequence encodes CATLDLTGELFF.

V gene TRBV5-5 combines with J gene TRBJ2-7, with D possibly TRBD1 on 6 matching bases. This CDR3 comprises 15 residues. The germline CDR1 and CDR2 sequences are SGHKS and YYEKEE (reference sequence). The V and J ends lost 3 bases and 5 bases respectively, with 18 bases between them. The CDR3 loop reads CASSYERGSRDEQYF. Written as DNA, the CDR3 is TGTGCCAGCAGCTATGAGAGGGGGTCTAGGGACGAGCAGTACTTC. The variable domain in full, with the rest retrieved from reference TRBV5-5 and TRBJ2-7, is DAGVTQSPTHLIKTRGQQVTLRCSPISGHKSVSWYQQVLGQGPQFIFQYYEKEERGRGNFPDRFSARQFPNYSSELNVNALLLGDSALYLCASSYERGSRDEQYFGPGTRLTVT.

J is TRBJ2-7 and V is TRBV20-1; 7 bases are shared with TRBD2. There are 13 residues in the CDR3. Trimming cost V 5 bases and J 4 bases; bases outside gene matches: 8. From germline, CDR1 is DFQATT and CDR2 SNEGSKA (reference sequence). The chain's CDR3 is CSALGLAVYEQYF. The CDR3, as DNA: TGCAGTGCTCTCGGCCTAGCGGTATACGAGCAGTACTTC.

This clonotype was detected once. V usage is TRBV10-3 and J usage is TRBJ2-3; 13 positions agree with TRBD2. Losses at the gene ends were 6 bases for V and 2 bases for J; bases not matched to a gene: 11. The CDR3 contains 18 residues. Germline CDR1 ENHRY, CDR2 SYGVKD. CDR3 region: CAISLTSGRVINTDTQYF. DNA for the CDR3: TGTGCCATCAGCTTAACTAGCGGGAGGGTCATTAACACAGATACGCAGTATTTT.

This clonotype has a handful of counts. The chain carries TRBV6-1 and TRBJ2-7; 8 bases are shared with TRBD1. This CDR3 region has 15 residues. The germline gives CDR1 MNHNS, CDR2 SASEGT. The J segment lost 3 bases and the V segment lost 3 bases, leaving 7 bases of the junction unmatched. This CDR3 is CASSDGTGLIYEQYF. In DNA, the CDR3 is TGTGCCAGCAGTGACGGGACAGGACTTATCTACGAGCAGTACTTC.